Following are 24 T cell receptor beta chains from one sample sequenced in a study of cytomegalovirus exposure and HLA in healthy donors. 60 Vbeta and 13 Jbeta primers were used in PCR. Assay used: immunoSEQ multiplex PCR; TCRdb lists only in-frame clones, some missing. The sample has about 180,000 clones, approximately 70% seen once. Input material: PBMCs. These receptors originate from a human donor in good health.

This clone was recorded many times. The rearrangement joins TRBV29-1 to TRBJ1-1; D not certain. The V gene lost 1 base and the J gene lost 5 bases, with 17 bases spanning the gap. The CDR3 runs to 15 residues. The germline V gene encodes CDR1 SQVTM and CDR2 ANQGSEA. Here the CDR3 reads CSVEGSASRGTEAFF. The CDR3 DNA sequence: TGCAGCGTTGAAGGGTCGGCAAGCCGAGGGACTGAAGCTTTCTTT.

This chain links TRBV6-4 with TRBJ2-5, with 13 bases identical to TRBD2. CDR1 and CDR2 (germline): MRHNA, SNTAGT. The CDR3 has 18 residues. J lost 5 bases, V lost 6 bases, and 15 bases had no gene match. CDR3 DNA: TGTGCCAGCAGGACAAAAACTAGCGGGGGGGCCAGGGATGAGACCCAGTACTTC. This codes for CASRTKTSGGARDETQYF.

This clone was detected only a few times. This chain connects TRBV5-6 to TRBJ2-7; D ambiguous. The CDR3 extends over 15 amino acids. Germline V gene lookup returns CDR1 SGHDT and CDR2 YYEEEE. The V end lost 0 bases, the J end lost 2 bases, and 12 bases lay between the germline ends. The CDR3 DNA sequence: TGTGCCAGCAGCTTGGCGCTCGGCGGAGCCTACGAGCAGTACTTC. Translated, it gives CASSLALGGAYEQYF.

DNA of the CDR3: TGTGCCAGCAGCTTTGAGGGGGTTAGGTACACTGAAGCTTTCTTT. Protein product: CASSFEGVRYTEAFF. The genes are TRBV7-3 and TRBJ1-1; a weak D match, TRBD1 (6 bases). Germline CDR1 and CDR2: SGHTA and FQGTGA. V was pared by 3 bases and J by 3 bases, with 14 bases between. This CDR3 is built from 15 residues.

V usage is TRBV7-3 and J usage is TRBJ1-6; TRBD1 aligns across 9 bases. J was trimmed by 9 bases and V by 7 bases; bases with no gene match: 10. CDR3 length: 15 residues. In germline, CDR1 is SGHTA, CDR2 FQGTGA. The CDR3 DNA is TGTGCCAGCATCTCCCCGGGACAGGGATGTTCACCCCTCCACTTT. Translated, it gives CASISPGQGCSPLHF.

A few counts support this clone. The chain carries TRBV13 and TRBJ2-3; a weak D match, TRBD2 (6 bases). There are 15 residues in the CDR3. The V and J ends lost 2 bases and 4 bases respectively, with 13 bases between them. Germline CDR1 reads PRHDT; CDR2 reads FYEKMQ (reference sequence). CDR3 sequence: CASSLRRERADTQYF. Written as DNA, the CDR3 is TGTGCCAGCAGCTTACGGCGGGAAAGGGCAGATACGCAGTATTTT.

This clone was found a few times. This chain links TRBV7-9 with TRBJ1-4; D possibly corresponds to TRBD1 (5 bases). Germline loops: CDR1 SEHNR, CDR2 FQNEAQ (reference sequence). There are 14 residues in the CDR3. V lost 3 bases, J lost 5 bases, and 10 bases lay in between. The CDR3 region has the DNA TGTGCCAGCAGCTTGGGGGGGGGAAATGAAAAACTGTTTTTT. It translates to CASSLGGGNEKLFF.

The CDR3 here is CAISDVGGGGFNQPQHF. CDR3 sequence (DNA): TGTGCCATCAGTGACGTGGGGGGTGGGGGGTTTAATCAGCCCCAGCATTTT. The V gene is TRBV10-3, the J gene TRBJ1-5, with a tentative D call TRBD1 (5 bases). Trimming left V 3 bases short and J 4 bases short, with 19 bases between. Per germline, CDR1 ENHRY and CDR2 SYGVKD. The CDR3 totals 17 residues.

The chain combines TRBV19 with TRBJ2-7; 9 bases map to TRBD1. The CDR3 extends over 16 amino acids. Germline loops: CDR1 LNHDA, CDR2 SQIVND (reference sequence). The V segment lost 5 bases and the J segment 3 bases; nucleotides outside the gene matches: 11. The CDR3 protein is CASSLAGTGLFYEQYF. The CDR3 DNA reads TGTGCCAGTAGTTTAGCCGGGACAGGGCTTTTCTACGAGCAGTACTTC.

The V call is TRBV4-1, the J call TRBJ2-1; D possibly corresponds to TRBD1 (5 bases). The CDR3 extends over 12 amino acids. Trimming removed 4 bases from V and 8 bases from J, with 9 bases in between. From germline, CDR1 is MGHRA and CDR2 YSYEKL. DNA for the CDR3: TGCGCCAGCAGCCCGAAAGGGGATGAGCAGTTCTTC. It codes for CASSPKGDEQFF.

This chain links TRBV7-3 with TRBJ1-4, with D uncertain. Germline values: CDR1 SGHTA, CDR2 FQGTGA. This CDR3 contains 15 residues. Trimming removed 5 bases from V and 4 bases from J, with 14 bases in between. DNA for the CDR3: TGTGCCAGCAGCCCCACGGGAGGTGGTAATGAAAAACTGTTTTTT. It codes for CASSPTGGGNEKLFF.

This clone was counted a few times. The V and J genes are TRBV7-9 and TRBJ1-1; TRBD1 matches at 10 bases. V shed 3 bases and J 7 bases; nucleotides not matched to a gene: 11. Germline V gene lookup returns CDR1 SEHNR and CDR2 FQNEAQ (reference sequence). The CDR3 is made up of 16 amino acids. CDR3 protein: CASSFGDRGHQDEAFF. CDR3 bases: TGTGCCAGCAGCTTTGGAGACAGGGGGCATCAGGATGAAGCTTTCTTT.

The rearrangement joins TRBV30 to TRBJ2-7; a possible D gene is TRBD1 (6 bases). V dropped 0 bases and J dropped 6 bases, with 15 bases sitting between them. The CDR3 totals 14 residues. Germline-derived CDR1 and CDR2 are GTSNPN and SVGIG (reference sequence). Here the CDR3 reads CAWSVLQGKGEQYF. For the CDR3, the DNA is TGTGCCTGGAGTGTATTGCAGGGGAAAGGCGAGCAGTACTTC. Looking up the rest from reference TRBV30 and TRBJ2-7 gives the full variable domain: SQTIHQWPATLVQPVGSPLSLECTVEGTSNPNLYWYRQAAGRGLQLLFYSVGIGQISSEVPQNLSASRPQDRQFILSSKKLLLSDSGFYLCAWSVLQGKGEQYFGPGTRLTVT.

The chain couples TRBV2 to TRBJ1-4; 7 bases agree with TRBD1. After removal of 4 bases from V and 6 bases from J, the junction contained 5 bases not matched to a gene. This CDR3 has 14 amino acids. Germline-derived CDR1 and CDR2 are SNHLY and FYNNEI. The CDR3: CASSGVRGYEKLFF. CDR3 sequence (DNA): TGTGCCAGCAGTGGCGTCAGGGGGTATGAAAAACTGTTTTTT.

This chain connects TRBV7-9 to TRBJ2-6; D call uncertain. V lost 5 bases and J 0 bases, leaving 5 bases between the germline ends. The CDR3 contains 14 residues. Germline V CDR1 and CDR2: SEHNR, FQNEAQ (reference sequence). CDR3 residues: CASSPLSGANVLTF. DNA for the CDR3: TGTGCCAGCAGCCCCCTCTCTGGGGCCAACGTCCTGACTTTC. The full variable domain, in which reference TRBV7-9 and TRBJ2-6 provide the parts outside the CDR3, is DTGVSQNPRHKITKRGQNVTFRCDPISEHNRLYWYRQTLGQGPEFLTYFQNEAQLEKSRLLSDRFSAERPKGSFSTLEIQRTEQGDSAMYLCASSPLSGANVLTFGAGSRLTVL.

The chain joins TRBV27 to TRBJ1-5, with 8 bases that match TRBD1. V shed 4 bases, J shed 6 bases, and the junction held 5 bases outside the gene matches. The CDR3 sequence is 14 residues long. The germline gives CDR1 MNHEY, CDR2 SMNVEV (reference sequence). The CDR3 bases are TGTGCCAGCAGTTCTCAGGGGGCAGGTCAGCCCCAGCATTTT. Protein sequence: CASSSQGAGQPQHF.

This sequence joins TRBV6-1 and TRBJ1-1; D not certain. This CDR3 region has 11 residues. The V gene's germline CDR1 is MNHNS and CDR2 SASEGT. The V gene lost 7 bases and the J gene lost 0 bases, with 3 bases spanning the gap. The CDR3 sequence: CASIMNTEAFF. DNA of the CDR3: TGTGCCAGCATTATGAACACTGAAGCTTTCTTT.

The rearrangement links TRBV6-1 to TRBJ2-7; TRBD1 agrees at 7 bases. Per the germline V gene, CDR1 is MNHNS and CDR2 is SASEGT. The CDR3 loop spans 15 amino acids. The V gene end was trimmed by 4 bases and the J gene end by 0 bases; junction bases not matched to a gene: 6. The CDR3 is CASSAGQASSYEQYF. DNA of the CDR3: TGTGCCAGCAGTGCAGGACAGGCGAGCTCCTACGAGCAGTACTTC.

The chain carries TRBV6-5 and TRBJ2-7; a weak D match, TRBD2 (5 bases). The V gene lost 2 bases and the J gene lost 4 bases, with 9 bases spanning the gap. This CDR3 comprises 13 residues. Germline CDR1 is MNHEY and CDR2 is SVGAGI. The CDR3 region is CASSYLGGYEQYF. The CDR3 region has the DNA TGTGCCAGCAGTTACCTGGGCGGGTACGAGCAGTACTTC.

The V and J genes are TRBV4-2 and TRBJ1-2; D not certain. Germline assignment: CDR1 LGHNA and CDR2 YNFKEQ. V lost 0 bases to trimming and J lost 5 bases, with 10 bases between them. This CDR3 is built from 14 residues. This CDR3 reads CASSQDVAMYGYTF. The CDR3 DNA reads TGTGCCAGCAGCCAAGATGTGGCCATGTATGGCTACACCTTC.

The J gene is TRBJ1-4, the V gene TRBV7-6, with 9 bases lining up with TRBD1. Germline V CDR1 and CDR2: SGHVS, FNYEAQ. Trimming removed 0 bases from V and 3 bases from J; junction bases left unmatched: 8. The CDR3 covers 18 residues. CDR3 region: CASSLAFTGGVPNEKLFF. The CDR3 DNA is TGTGCCAGCAGCTTAGCGTTCACAGGGGGCGTCCCTAATGAAAAACTGTTTTTT.

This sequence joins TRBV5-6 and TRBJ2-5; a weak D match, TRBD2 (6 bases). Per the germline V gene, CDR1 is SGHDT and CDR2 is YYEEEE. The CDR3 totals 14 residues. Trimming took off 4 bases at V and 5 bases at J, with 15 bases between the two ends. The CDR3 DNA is TGTGCCAGCAGCCCGGGACTCGACCGGGAGACCCAGTACTTC. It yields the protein CASSPGLDRETQYF.

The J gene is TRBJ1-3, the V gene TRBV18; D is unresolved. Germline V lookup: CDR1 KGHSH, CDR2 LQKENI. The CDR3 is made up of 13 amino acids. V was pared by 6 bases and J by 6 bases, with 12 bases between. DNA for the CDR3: TGTGCCAGCTCTCCCGACACAAAAAACACCATATATTTT. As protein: CASSPDTKNTIYF.

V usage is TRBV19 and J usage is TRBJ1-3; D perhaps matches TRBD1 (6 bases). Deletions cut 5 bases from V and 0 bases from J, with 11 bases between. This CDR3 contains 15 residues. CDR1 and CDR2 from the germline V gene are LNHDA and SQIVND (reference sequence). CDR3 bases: TGTGCCAGTAGTCTAGGACAGTTCTCTGGAAACACCATATATTTT. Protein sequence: CASSLGQFSGNTIYF.